The sequence of this T cell receptor (beta chain) was determined in a study of T-cell reconstitution after alpha-beta-depleted transplantation in children. Unique molecular identifiers were incorporated into the prepared TCRbeta library. TCRdb recomputed calls from the PCR reads with MiXCR, one row per CDR3 protein. In the table there are roughly 490,000 distinct CDR3 sequences, roughly 10% of which are singletons. Trimming pared 0 bases from V and 11 bases from J, leaving 14 bases between. This CDR3 comprises 15 residues. This receptor was identified in a female patient between 2 and 15 years old who had a stem cell transplant for aplastic anemia, so the T cells may come from the graft donor. This specimen consisted of PBMCs, mostly from graft donor cells, obtained 180 days after TCRalphabeta/CD19-depleted stem cell transplant. The chain uses TRBV12-3 or TRBV12-4 and TRBJ1-6; D is unclear. Here the CDR3 DNA reads TGTGCCAGCAGTTTAGCGCTAGGCGGCAGAGCACCCCTCCACTTT. This codes for CASSLALGGRAPLHF.